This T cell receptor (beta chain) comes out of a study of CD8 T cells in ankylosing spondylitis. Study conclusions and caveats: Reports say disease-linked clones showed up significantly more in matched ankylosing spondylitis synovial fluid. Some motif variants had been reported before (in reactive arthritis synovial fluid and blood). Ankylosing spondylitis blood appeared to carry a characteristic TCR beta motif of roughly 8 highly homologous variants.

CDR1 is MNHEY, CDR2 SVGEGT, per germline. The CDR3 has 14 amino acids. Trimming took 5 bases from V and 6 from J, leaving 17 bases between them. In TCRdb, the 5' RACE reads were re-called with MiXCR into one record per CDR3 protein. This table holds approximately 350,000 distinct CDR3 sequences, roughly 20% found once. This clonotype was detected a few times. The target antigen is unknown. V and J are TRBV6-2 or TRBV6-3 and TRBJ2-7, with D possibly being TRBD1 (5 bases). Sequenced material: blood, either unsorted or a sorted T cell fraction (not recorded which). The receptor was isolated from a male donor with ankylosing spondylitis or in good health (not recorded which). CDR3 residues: CASSPVEGVSEQYF. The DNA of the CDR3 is TGTGCCAGCAGTCCCGTCGAAGGGGTAAGCGAGCAGTACTTC.